This passage covers 25 T cell receptor beta chains from one sample sequenced in a study of shared clonotypes between healthy human individuals. Terminally differentiated effector memory CD45RA+ cells were left out of the naive CD8 fraction, which was CD45RO-negative and positively selected for CCR7. Here immunoSEQ multiplex PCR was the method, and the copy in TCRdb shows in-frame clones only, minus some. The repertoire holds around 610,000 clones, with approximately 96% as singletons. The source material was naive CD8+ T cells sorted from blood. The receptors here all came from a woman under 40 in good health.

In this sample, this clone turned up once. V is TRBV6-5 and J is TRBJ2-7, with a weak D call TRBD1 (6 bases). Per the germline V gene, CDR1 is MNHEY and CDR2 is SVGAGI. The CDR3 sequence is 11 residues long. V was trimmed by 10 bases and J by 6 bases, leaving 13 bases between them. CDR3 sequence: CATKVGAEQYF. The CDR3 DNA follows: TGTGCCACCAAGGTGGGGGCCGAGCAGTACTTC.

The rearrangement links TRBV5-1 to TRBJ2-1; 9 nucleotides line up with TRBD2. Germline V gene lookup returns CDR1 SGHRS and CDR2 YFSETQ. The CDR3 loop spans 14 amino acids. Unmatched junction bases numbered 3, after V lost 4 bases and J lost 4 bases. The CDR3 region has the DNA TGCGCCAGCAGCCCTAGCGGGGAATACAATGAGCAGTTCTTC. Encoded protein: CASSPSGEYNEQFF.

V usage is TRBV27 and J usage is TRBJ1-1, with TRBD1 matching 7 bases. Per the germline V gene, CDR1 is MNHEY and CDR2 is SMNVEV (reference sequence). Trimming at V came to 4 bases and at J to 3 bases, leaving 5 bases not matched to a gene. The CDR3 extends over 14 amino acids. Here the CDR3 reads CASSSRDSHTEAFF. CDR3 DNA sequence: TGTGCCAGCAGTTCCCGGGACAGTCACACTGAAGCTTTCTTT.

For this clone: Distinct nucleotide sequences in the sample also encode this CDR3. The chain combines TRBV14 with TRBJ2-7; D is undetermined. The length of the CDR3 is 12 residues. The germline V gene encodes CDR1 SGHDN and CDR2 FVKESK. V lost 3 bases and J lost 3, with 6 bases in between. CDR3 loop: CASSQGGYEQYF. The DNA for the CDR3 is TGTGCCAGCAGCCAGGGCGGCTACGAGCAGTACTTC.

J is TRBJ2-6 and V is TRBV7-6; the match to TRBD1 covers 8 bases. The CDR3 sequence is 17 residues long. The germline gives CDR1 SGHVS, CDR2 FNYEAQ. V gave up 4 bases and J gave up 2 bases; unmatched junction bases: 7. Written as DNA, the CDR3 is TGTGCCAGCAGCTGGGACAGGCGAGGAGCTGGGGCCAACGTCCTGACTTTC. It is translated as CASSWDRRGAGANVLTF. Variable domain in full (rest from reference TRBV7-6 and TRBJ2-6): GAGVSQSPRYKVTKRGQDVALRCDPISGHVSLYWYRQALGQGPEFLTYFNYEAQQDKSGLPNDRFSAERPEGSISTLTIQRTEQRDSAMYRCASSWDRRGAGANVLTFGAGSRLTVL.

This clone was seen once. The chain employs TRBV6-5 and TRBJ2-1; 9 bases map to TRBD1. The CDR3 length is 14 residues. V shed 3 bases, J shed 6 bases, and the junction held 3 bases outside the gene matches. The germline gives CDR1 MNHEY, CDR2 SVGAGI. CDR3 protein: CASSYGTGINEQFF. As DNA, the CDR3 is TGTGCCAGCAGTTATGGGACAGGGATCAATGAGCAGTTCTTC.

The genes are TRBV27 and TRBJ2-7, with TRBD2 as a possible D gene (7 bases). The CDR3 consists of 16 residues. V was trimmed by 2 bases and J by 2 bases, leaving 16 bases between them. CDR1 and CDR2 (germline): MNHEY, SMNVEV (reference sequence). CDR3 protein: CASSLLGGRGTYEQYF. The CDR3 nucleotides are TGTGCCAGCAGTTTACTCGGGGGGCGGGGGACCTACGAGCAGTACTTC.

The V and J genes are TRBV28 and TRBJ2-7; 7 bases agree with TRBD2. This CDR3 is built from 18 residues. From germline, CDR1 is MDHEN and CDR2 SYDVKM. The V and J ends lost 4 bases and 6 bases, in that order; junction bases with no gene match: 21. The CDR3 DNA reads as TGTGCCAGCAGTTGGCCATCCCGGGTGGGCGGGAGTCATCCCGAGCAGTACTTC. This sequence encodes CASSWPSRVGGSHPEQYF.

The chain joins TRBV27 to TRBJ2-3; the D is unclear. The V end lost 5 bases, the J end lost 5 bases, and 17 bases lay between the germline ends. The CDR3 runs 15 residues. CDR1 and CDR2 (germline): MNHEY, SMNVEV (reference sequence). CDR3 nucleotide sequence: TGTGCCAGCAGTAAAAGCGCCCTCTATAAAGATACGCAGTATTTT. As protein: CASSKSALYKDTQYF.

The chain links TRBV4-1 to TRBJ2-7; D gene unclear. CDR1 MGHRA and CDR2 YSYEKL come from the germline V gene. The CDR3 is made up of 14 amino acids. V lost 4 bases and J 7 bases, leaving 17 bases between the germline ends. CDR3 nucleotide sequence: TGCGCCAGCAGCCGGAGTGAGGTCGCTCGGGAGCAGTACTTC. Protein product: CASSRSEVAREQYF.

V is TRBV7-6 and J is TRBJ2-5; D might be TRBD1 or TRBD2, each matching 5 bases. V lost 11 bases and J 5 bases, leaving 18 bases between the germline ends. The CDR3 extends over 13 amino acids. Per the germline V gene, CDR1 is SGHVS and CDR2 is FNYEAQ. CDR3 nucleotide sequence: TGTGCCTCCAGGGAGAGGGGTTGGGAGACCCAGTACTTC. Encoded protein: CASRERGWETQYF.

This clone was picked up one time. The CDR3 loop reads CASSHKPGTYAYEQYF. The CDR3 DNA is TGTGCCAGTAGCCATAAGCCCGGGACATATGCCTACGAGCAGTACTTC. The V and J genes are TRBV19 and TRBJ2-7; D is perhaps TRBD1 (6 bases). Deletions cut 6 bases from V and 2 bases from J, with 20 bases between. Looked up from germline, CDR1 is LNHDA and CDR2 is SQIVND (reference sequence). CDR3 size: 16 residues.

The rearrangement joins TRBV2 to TRBJ1-1; TRBD1 might be the D (6 bases). Germline V lookup: CDR1 SNHLY, CDR2 FYNNEI. The CDR3 is 17 amino acids. Between the trimmed V and J ends, which lost 0 bases and 11 bases, there was a span of 25 bases. The CDR3 DNA is TGTGCCAGCAGTGAAGCGCATATTAGGCAGGGGATGATTAGCGCTTTCTTT. It translates to CASSEAHIRQGMISAFF.

As for this clone: At the DNA level, this CDR3 is encoded by other sequences in the same sample as well. The chain links TRBV7-2 to TRBJ2-3; 11 bases line up with TRBD1. With V trimmed by 1 base and J by 4 bases, 7 bases remained unmatched. The CDR3 has 17 residues. The germline gives CDR1 SGHTA, CDR2 FQGNSA. CDR3 sequence (DNA): TGTGCCAGCAGCTTAGACGGGACAGGGGGGGAGGCAGATACGCAGTATTTT. This gives the protein CASSLDGTGGEADTQYF.

V usage is TRBV27 and J usage is TRBJ1-3; D remains ambiguous. Germline CDR1 reads MNHEY; CDR2 reads SMNVEV (reference sequence). V dropped 5 bases and J dropped 0 bases, with 11 bases sitting between them. The CDR3 extends over 15 amino acids. The chain's CDR3 is CASSPMSSSGNTIYF. The CDR3 DNA sequence: TGTGCCAGCAGTCCCATGAGCAGCTCTGGAAACACCATATATTTT.

V gene TRBV10-1 combines with J gene TRBJ1-1; D ambiguous. The CDR3 loop spans 13 amino acids. The ends were cut back, 6 bases at V and 1 base at J, with 9 bases in the middle. Per the germline V gene, CDR1 is WNHNN and CDR2 is SYGVQD (reference sequence). CDR3 coding DNA: TGCGCCAGCAGACTCGGAAGGAACACTGAAGCTTTCTTT. It codes for CASRLGRNTEAFF.

The CDR3 loop reads CASSEYFGVTNEKLFF. The CDR3 nucleotides read TGTGCCAGCAGTGAATACTTTGGGGTTACTAATGAAAAACTGTTTTTT. V usage is TRBV2 and J usage is TRBJ1-4; D is unresolved. Germline V gene lookup returns CDR1 SNHLY and CDR2 FYNNEI. Trimming shortened V by 2 bases and J by 2 bases, and 12 bases separated the two germline ends. The CDR3 covers 16 residues. The full variable domain, its missing parts supplied by reference TRBV2 and TRBJ1-4, is EPEVTQTPSHQVTQMGQEVILRCVPISNHLYFYWYRQILGQKVEFLVSFYNNEISEKSEIFDDQFSVERPDGSNFTLKIRSTKLEDSAMYFCASSEYFGVTNEKLFFGSGTQLSVL.

This chain connects TRBV4-1 to TRBJ2-7; 7 bases agree with TRBD1. The V and J ends lost 0 bases and 6 bases, in that order; junction bases with no gene match: 5. CDR3 size: 14 residues. Germline V gene lookup returns CDR1 MGHRA and CDR2 YSYEKL. CDR3 residues: CASSQDGTAIEQYF. For the CDR3, the DNA is TGCGCCAGCAGCCAAGACGGGACAGCCATCGAGCAGTACTTC.

This rearrangement joins TRBV6-1 to TRBJ2-3; tentatively, D is TRBD2 (6 bases). CDR3 length equals 17 residues. Between the trimmed V and J ends, which lost 1 base and 5 bases, there was a span of 19 bases. Germline loops: CDR1 MNHNS, CDR2 SASEGT. The CDR3 sequence: CASSEELMGTHVDTQYF. CDR3 nucleotides: TGTGCCAGCAGTGAAGAATTGATGGGGACTCATGTAGATACGCAGTATTTT.

This chain uses TRBV19 with TRBJ2-7; D ambiguous. Germline V gene lookup returns CDR1 LNHDA and CDR2 SQIVND (reference sequence). The CDR3 contains 14 residues. Between the trimmed V and J ends, which lost 1 base and 2 bases, there was a span of 9 bases. The DNA of the CDR3 is TGTGCCAGTAGTATAGCAGTCACCCCCTACGAGCAGTACTTC. Its translation is CASSIAVTPYEQYF.

The sample holds a few counts of this clone. The chain links TRBV15 to TRBJ2-7; 7 bases line up with TRBD1. V gave up 5 bases and J gave up 0 bases; unmatched junction bases: 7. CDR1 and CDR2 (germline): LNHNV, YYDKDF (reference sequence). CDR3 length: 15 residues. The chain's CDR3 is CATSGGQQNSYEQYF. As DNA, the CDR3 is TGTGCCACCAGCGGGGGACAGCAAAACTCCTACGAGCAGTACTTC.

This rearrangement joins TRBV4-1 to TRBJ2-7, with D tentatively TRBD1 or TRBD2 (5 bases each). Deletions cut 4 bases from V and 2 bases from J, with 12 bases between. CDR1 and CDR2 (germline): MGHRA, YSYEKL. The CDR3 loop spans 14 amino acids. CDR3 sequence reads: CASSPGPTPYEQYF. The CDR3 DNA is TGCGCCAGCAGCCCGGGACCGACGCCCTACGAGCAGTACTTC.

This rearrangement joins TRBV27 to TRBJ1-4; 8 bases are shared with TRBD1. The trim removed 7 bases at V and 4 bases at J, leaving 11 bases unmatched. In germline, CDR1 is MNHEY, CDR2 SMNVEV (reference sequence). CDR3 length: 16 residues. CDR3 loop: CASTPGQGGYNEKLFF. The CDR3 DNA sequence: TGTGCCAGCACGCCCGGACAGGGAGGATATAATGAAAAACTGTTTTTT.

The J gene is TRBJ1-1, the V gene TRBV27; D gene unclear. V lost 6 bases to trimming and J lost 1 base, with 9 bases between them. The CDR3 contains 13 residues. Germline CDR1 reads MNHEY; CDR2 reads SMNVEV (reference sequence). CDR3 sequence: CASSLDANTEAFF. The CDR3 DNA sequence: TGTGCCAGCAGCCTTGATGCGAACACTGAAGCTTTCTTT.

The chain combines TRBV28 with TRBJ2-1, with 8 bases matching TRBD2. The germline V gene has CDR1 MDHEN and CDR2 SYDVKM. The length of the CDR3 is 14 residues. The V and J ends lost 3 bases and 6 bases, in that order; junction bases with no gene match: 4. CDR3 sequence reads: CASSLRLALNEQFF. The CDR3 nucleotides read TGTGCCAGCAGTTTGAGACTAGCGCTCAATGAGCAGTTCTTC.